The next 19 T cell receptor beta chains were all read from a single sample in a study of CD8+ T cells in alopecia areata. As for treatment: oral pan-JAK inhibitor, 5-10 mg twice daily. The authors extracted RNA and reverse transcribed it into cDNA as the sequencing template. Using immunoSEQ multiplex PCR, the repertoire was profiled, and TCRdb retains in-frame clones only, with some absent. The data hold 150,000 to 200,000 clones, with 50% to 70% observed a single time. The sequencing here drew on CD4+ T cells sorted from blood, taken at week 4, from a patient treated with tofacitinib. Every receptor here comes from a human donor with alopecia areata.

J is TRBJ1-1 and V is TRBV18; D gene ambiguous. CDR3 size: 16 residues. The V gene lost 2 bases and the J gene lost 0 bases, with 13 bases spanning the gap. Germline values: CDR1 KGHSH, CDR2 LQKENI. CDR3 loop: CASSPGRTRMNTEAFF. DNA of the CDR3: TGTGCCAGCTCACCAGGGCGGACGCGGATGAACACTGAAGCTTTCTTT. The variable domain in full, with the rest retrieved from reference TRBV18 and TRBJ1-1, is NAGVMQNPRHLVRRRGQEARLRCSPMKGHSHVYWYRQLPEEGLKFMVYLQKENIIDESGMPKERFSAEFPKEGPSILRIQQVVRGDSAAYFCASSPGRTRMNTEAFFGQGTRLTVV.

The chain recombines TRBV6-1 with TRBJ2-2, with D possibly TRBD2 on 5 matching bases. The CDR3 runs 12 residues. Germline V gene lookup returns CDR1 MNHNS and CDR2 SASEGT. With 6 bases removed from V and 7 bases from J, the gap between germline ends came to 9 bases. Written as DNA, the CDR3 is TGTGCCAGCAGATTTCGGGACGGGGAGCTGTTTTTT. Residues: CASRFRDGELFF.

The CDR3 is CASSFPTGVMNTGELFF. Here the CDR3 DNA reads TGTGCCAGCAGCTTCCCGACAGGGGTAATGAACACCGGGGAGCTGTTTTTT. The rearrangement links TRBV7-2 to TRBJ2-2, with TRBD1 identical over 8 bases. Germline CDR1 SGHTA, CDR2 FQGNSA. V shed 3 bases and J 1 base; nucleotides not matched to a gene: 7. CDR3 length: 17 amino acids.

The chain links TRBV5-1 to TRBJ1-2, with a tentative D call TRBD1 (5 bases). Between the trimmed V and J ends, which lost 7 bases and 4 bases, there was a span of 14 bases. The CDR3 extends over 13 amino acids. The germline CDR1 and CDR2 sequences are SGHRS and YFSETQ. The CDR3 is CASQGDGFYGYTF. In DNA, the CDR3 is TGCGCCAGCCAGGGCGACGGGTTCTATGGCTACACCTTC. The complete variable domain, with remaining parts taken from reference TRBV5-1 and TRBJ1-2, reads KAGVTQTPRYLIKTRGQQVTLSCSPISGHRSVSWYQQTPGQGLQFLFEYFSETQRNKGNFPGRFSGRQFSNSRSEMNVSTLELGDSALYLCASQGDGFYGYTFGSGTRLTVV.

The chain joins TRBV12-5 to TRBJ2-5, with D unresolved. Trimming stripped 3 bases from V and 1 base from J, with 6 bases between. Looked up from germline, CDR1 is LGHNT and CDR2 is FRNRAP. This CDR3 has 13 residues. The DNA for the CDR3 is TGTGCTAGTGGTTTATCAGGCCAAGAGACCCAGTACTTC. It encodes CASGLSGQETQYF.

The chain uses TRBV23-1 and TRBJ2-3; D is perhaps TRBD1 or TRBD2 (5 bases each). TRBV23-1 is designated an ORF whose function remains uncertain. Trimming pared 6 bases from V and 0 bases from J, leaving 13 bases between. The length of the CDR3 is 15 residues. CDR3 in DNA: TGCGCCAGCAGCCCCGGGACGTATAGCACAGATACGCAGTATTTT. Its translation is CASSPGTYSTDTQYF.

J is TRBJ1-1 and V is TRBV7-9; tentative D call: TRBD1 (5 bases). The CDR3 runs 12 residues. Germline loops: CDR1 SEHNR, CDR2 FQNEAQ (reference sequence). V dropped 1 base and J dropped 14 bases, with 14 bases sitting between them. Here the CDR3 reads CASSLVRDQRFF. As DNA, the CDR3 is TGTGCCAGCAGCTTAGTCCGGGACCAGCGGTTCTTT.

J is TRBJ1-1 and V is TRBV19; TRBD1 matches 7 bases. V trimming: 5 bases; J trimming: 7 bases; junction bases outside the gene matches: 10. Germline V CDR1 and CDR2: LNHDA, SQIVND (reference sequence). CDR3 length: 14 amino acids. In DNA form, the CDR3 reads TGTGCCAGTAGTCCAAGGAATCGGGACAGTGAAGCTTTCTTT. Protein sequence: CASSPRNRDSEAFF.

The genes are TRBV29-1 and TRBJ1-1; D is uncertain. The CDR3 sequence is 12 residues long. The V gene's germline CDR1 is SQVTM and CDR2 ANQGSEA. V was trimmed by 5 bases and J by 5 bases, leaving 12 bases between them. The CDR3 bases are TGCAGCGTTCGGGCCCCGGGGACTGAAGCTTTCTTT. Residues: CSVRAPGTEAFF.

The chain combines TRBV30 with TRBJ2-6; D not certain. Trimming left V 0 bases short and J 0 bases short, with 3 bases between. This CDR3 is built from 14 residues. Germline CDR1 and CDR2: GTSNPN and SVGIG (reference sequence). CDR3 amino acids: CAWSVISGANVLTF. In DNA, the CDR3 is TGTGCCTGGAGTGTGATCTCTGGGGCCAACGTCCTGACTTTC.

The rearrangement links TRBV9 to TRBJ2-7, with 7 nucleotides matching TRBD1. V was pared by 2 bases and J by 0 bases, with 2 bases of the junction left unmatched. This CDR3 comprises 14 residues. CDR1 and CDR2 (germline): SGDLS, YYNGEE. Here the CDR3 reads CASSVTGSSYEQYF. For the CDR3, the DNA is TGTGCCAGCAGCGTGACAGGGAGCTCCTACGAGCAGTACTTC.

This clone was seen only a few times. The chain is built from TRBV29-1 and TRBJ2-5; D gene uncertain. V was trimmed by 6 bases and J by 0 bases, leaving 5 bases between them. The CDR3 is made up of 11 amino acids. Per the germline V gene, CDR1 is SQVTM and CDR2 is ANQGSEA. Here the CDR3 DNA reads TGCAGCGTACGAAACCAAGAGACCCAGTACTTC. Translated: CSVRNQETQYF.

The V call is TRBV4-1, the J call TRBJ1-2, with D uncertain. The V end was cut by 0 bases, the J end by 2 bases, with 7 bases between. Germline values: CDR1 MGHRA, CDR2 YSYEKL. This CDR3 spans 14 amino acids. The chain's CDR3 is CASSQEPANYGYTF. The CDR3 DNA is TGCGCCAGCAGCCAAGAACCAGCAAACTATGGCTACACCTTC.

Written as DNA, the CDR3 is TGTGCCAGCAGCTTAGCCGTGGGCAATCAGCCCCAGCATTTT. Its protein is CASSLAVGNQPQHF. This rearrangement joins TRBV7-6 to TRBJ1-5, with D uncertain. This CDR3 spans 14 amino acids. Trimming left V 0 bases short and J 2 bases short, with 5 bases between. In germline, CDR1 is SGHVS, CDR2 FNYEAQ.

There are a few counts of this clone. The V call is TRBV9, the J call TRBJ2-7; D perhaps matches TRBD1 (6 bases). CDR3 length: 14 amino acids. Germline-derived CDR1 and CDR2 are SGDLS and YYNGEE. V was shortened by 0 bases and J by 3 bases, with 10 bases between the two germline ends. CDR3 residues: CASSVAGRGYEQYF. The CDR3 DNA reads TGTGCCAGCAGCGTAGCGGGCAGGGGCTACGAGCAGTACTTC.

V is TRBV27 and J is TRBJ1-1; a possible D gene is TRBD1 (5 bases). V shed 2 bases and J shed 0 bases, with 10 bases lying between them. The CDR3 runs to 15 residues. The germline V gene encodes CDR1 MNHEY and CDR2 SMNVEV (reference sequence). The CDR3 loop reads CASSLAGRLNTEAFF. In nucleotides, the CDR3 is TGTGCCAGCAGTTTAGCGGGACGGCTGAACACTGAAGCTTTCTTT.

V and J are TRBV29-1 and TRBJ2-2, with 11 bases identical to TRBD1. Trimming at V came to 6 bases and at J to 6 bases, leaving 3 bases not matched to a gene. In germline, CDR1 is SQVTM, CDR2 ANQGSEA. The CDR3 runs to 13 residues. The CDR3 nucleotides are TGCAGCGTACTGGGACAGGGGGCCGGGGAGCTGTTTTTT. This sequence encodes CSVLGQGAGELFF.

The V and J genes are TRBV6-6 and TRBJ2-7; D remains ambiguous. The V and J ends lost 0 bases and 3 bases respectively, with 9 bases between them. Germline lookup yields CDR1 MNHNY and CDR2 SVGAGI (reference sequence). This CDR3 is 14 amino acids long. CDR3 sequence reads: CASSYSGRNYEQYF. The DNA for the CDR3 is TGTGCCAGCAGTTACTCTGGCCGTAACTACGAGCAGTACTTC.

The chain uses TRBV7-9 and TRBJ1-1; no definite D call. Trimming shortened V by 3 bases and J by 1 base, and 6 bases separated the two germline ends. CDR3 length equals 13 residues. Germline V lookup: CDR1 SEHNR, CDR2 FQNEAQ (reference sequence). The CDR3 loop reads CASSFDPNTEAFF. For the CDR3, the DNA is TGTGCCAGCAGCTTCGACCCGAACACTGAAGCTTTCTTT.